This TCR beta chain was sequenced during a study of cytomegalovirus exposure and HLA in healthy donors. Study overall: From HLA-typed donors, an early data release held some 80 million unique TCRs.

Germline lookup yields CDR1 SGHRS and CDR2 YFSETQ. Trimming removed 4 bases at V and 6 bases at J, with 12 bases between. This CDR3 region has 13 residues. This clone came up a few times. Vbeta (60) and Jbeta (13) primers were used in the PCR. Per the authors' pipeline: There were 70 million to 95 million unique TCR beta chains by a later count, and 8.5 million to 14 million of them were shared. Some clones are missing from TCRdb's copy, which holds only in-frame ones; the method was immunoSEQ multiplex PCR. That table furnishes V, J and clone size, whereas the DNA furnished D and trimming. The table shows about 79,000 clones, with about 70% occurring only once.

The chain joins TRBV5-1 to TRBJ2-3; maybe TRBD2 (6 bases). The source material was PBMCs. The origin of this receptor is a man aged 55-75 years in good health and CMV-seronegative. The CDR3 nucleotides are TGCGCCAGCAGCGCCGGGGGATACGATACGCAGTATTTT. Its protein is CASSAGGYDTQYF.